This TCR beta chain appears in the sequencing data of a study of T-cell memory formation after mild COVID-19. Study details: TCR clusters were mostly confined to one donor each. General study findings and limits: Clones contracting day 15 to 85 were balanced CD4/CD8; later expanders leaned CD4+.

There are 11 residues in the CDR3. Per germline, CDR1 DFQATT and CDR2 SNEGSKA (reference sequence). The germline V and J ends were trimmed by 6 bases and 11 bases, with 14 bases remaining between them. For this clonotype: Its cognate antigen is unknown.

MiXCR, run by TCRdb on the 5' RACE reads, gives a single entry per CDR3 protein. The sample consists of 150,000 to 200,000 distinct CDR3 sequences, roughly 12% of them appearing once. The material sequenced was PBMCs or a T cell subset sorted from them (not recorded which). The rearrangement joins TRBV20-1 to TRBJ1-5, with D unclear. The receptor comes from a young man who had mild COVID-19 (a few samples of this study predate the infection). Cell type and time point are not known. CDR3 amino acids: CSAPAPESQHF. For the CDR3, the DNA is TGCAGTGCGCCCGCCCCCGAGTCCCAGCATTTT.